This TCR beta chain was captured in a study of identical twins. Each CDR3 protein is one row after TCRdb ran MiXCR on the 5' RACE reads. This table has around 250,000 distinct CDR3 sequences, around 6.6% appearing once. The CDR3 is 16 amino acids. Germline V lookup: CDR1 MDHEN, CDR2 SYDVKM. The ends were cut back, 2 bases at V and 8 bases at J, with 16 bases in the middle. This sample was shared with a second study, whose subject was yellow fever vaccine responses in identical twins.

This TCR came from a woman aged 18-30 years in good health. The sequencing sample was made of memory (CD45RO+) T cells sorted from blood. V is TRBV28 and J is TRBJ1-6; D possibly corresponds to TRBD1 (6 bases). CDR3 bases: TGTGCCAGCAGTTTACCCCTAGGGGGGGTTCATTCACCCCTCCACTTT. Amino acid sequence: CASSLPLGGVHSPLHF. Filled out from reference TRBV28 and TRBJ1-6, the complete variable domain reads DVKVTQSSRYLVKRTGEKVFLECVQDMDHENMFWYRQDPGLGLRLIYFSYDVKMKEKGDIPEGYSVSREKKERFSLILESASTNQTSMYLCASSLPLGGVHSPLHFGNGTRLTVT.